This entry lists 4 T cell receptor beta chains sequenced from one sample in a study of CD4 and CD8 cells across lung adenocarcinoma regions. Via MiXCR, TCRdb re-called the PCR reads, giving one row per CDR3 protein. There are under 4,000 distinct CDR3 sequences in the sample; roughly two thirds occur only once, and about 15% lies in the top ten. The sequencing sample was made of CD8+ T cells from the margin of a lung tumor. These receptors were collected from a female donor with lung adenocarcinoma. The CD4 and CD8 labels of this study may be unreliable.

The genes are TRBV6-5 and TRBJ1-1; D gene ambiguous. The V gene's germline CDR1 is MNHEY and CDR2 SVGAGI. Deletions cut 4 bases from V and 1 base from J, with 25 bases between. The CDR3 covers 19 residues. This chain's CDR3 is CASSSRPGRETRGNTEAFF. CDR3 coding DNA: TGTGCCAGCAGTTCTCGACCCGGCAGAGAGACTCGAGGGAACACTGAAGCTTTCTTT.

The gene calls are TRBV10-1 and TRBJ2-1; 11 nucleotides agree with TRBD2. CDR1 is WNHNN and CDR2 is SYGVQD in the germline V gene (reference sequence). The CDR3 is 15 residues long. V was clipped by 2 bases and J by 6 bases; unmatched bases: 3. For the CDR3, the DNA is TGCGCCAGCAGTGAGGGACTAGCGGGCCGCAATGAGCAGTTCTTC. It yields the protein CASSEGLAGRNEQFF.

With regard to this clonotype: A junction end diverges from the germline sequence, so it may reflect a read error. This chain uses TRBV6-1 with TRBJ2-4; 7 nucleotides align to TRBD2. The CDR3 is 19 residues long. Germline V lookup: CDR1 MNHNS, CDR2 SASEGT. CDR3: CASRSGRVGGKGAKNMQYF. The CDR3 DNA is TGTGCCAGCAGGTCCGGCCGTGTCGGGGGGAAAGGAGCCAAAAACATGCAGTATTTC.

J is TRBJ1-1 and V is TRBV6-1, with D possibly being TRBD1 (5 bases). V was pared by 7 bases and J by 1 base, with 16 bases between. The length of the CDR3 is 15 residues. The germline V gene has CDR1 MNHNS and CDR2 SASEGT. CDR3 nucleotide sequence: TGTGCCAGCATATCGCAGCTTGGGGGGAACACTGAAGCTTTCTTT. This encodes CASISQLGGNTEAFF.